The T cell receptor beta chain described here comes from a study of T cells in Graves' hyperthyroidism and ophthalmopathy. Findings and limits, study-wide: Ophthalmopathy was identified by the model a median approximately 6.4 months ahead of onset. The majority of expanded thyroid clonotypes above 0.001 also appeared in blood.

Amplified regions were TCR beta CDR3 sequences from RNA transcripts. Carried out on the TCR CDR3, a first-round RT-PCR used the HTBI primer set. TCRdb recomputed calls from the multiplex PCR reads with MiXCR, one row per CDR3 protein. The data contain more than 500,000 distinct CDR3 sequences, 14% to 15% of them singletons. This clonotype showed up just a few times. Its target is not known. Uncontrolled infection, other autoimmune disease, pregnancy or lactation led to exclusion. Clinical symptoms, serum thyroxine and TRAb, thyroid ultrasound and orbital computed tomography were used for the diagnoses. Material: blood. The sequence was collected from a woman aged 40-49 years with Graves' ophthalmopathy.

CDR3 in amino acids: CASSLGFGQGGFDYEQYF. In DNA, the CDR3 is TGTGCCAGCAGTTTAGGGTTCGGACAGGGGGGGTTTGACTACGAGCAGTACTTC. The J gene is TRBJ2-7, the V gene TRBV28; TRBD1 aligns across 10 bases. The CDR3 has 18 residues. The junction had 13 bases not matched to a gene; V was cut back by 2 bases and J by 3 bases. Germline V CDR1 and CDR2: MDHEN, SYDVKM.